The sample holds a few counts of the clone carrying this TCR beta chain. Its specificity is unknown. Time point noted: newly diagnosed GD, antithyroid drugs for less than 3 months. PBMCs provided the RNA from which the TCR library was made. The record originates from a study of regulatory T cells in long-lasting Graves disease. Broader study findings: New patients shared fewer public clonotypes (966) than persistent patients did (roughly 2,600).

V lost 7 bases, J lost 5 bases, and 14 bases lay in between. CDR1 and CDR2 (germline): MNHEY, SMNVEV (reference sequence). The CDR3 is made up of 13 amino acids. With iRepertoire HTBI primers and Arm-PCR of CDR3 regions, TCR beta libraries were built. TCRdb reprocessed the multiplex PCR reads with MiXCR, giving one entry per CDR3 protein. The table records 500,000 to 700,000 distinct CDR3 sequences, about 16% of them present only once. This sample also belongs to another study, concerning T cells in Graves' hyperthyroidism and ophthalmopathy.

The TCR sequence derives from a woman aged 30 to 39 with Graves disease. The chain combines TRBV27 with TRBJ1-2; D may be TRBD1 (6 bases). The sequencing used peripheral blood mononuclear cells (PBMCs), collected at new diagnosis, from a patient treated with antithyroid drugs. The CDR3 reads CASTPGVGYGYTF. CDR3 DNA sequence: TGTGCCAGCACCCCAGGGGTAGGATATGGCTACACCTTC.